These 32 T cell receptor beta chains originate from one sample sequenced in a study of cytomegalovirus exposure and HLA in healthy donors. This PCR relied on a set of 60 Vbeta primers and 13 Jbeta primers. Sequencing was performed with immunoSEQ multiplex PCR; in TCRdb, only in-frame clones are kept and a portion is missing. The data hold about 130,000 clones, with roughly 82% observed a single time. Sequenced material: PBMCs. The origin of the receptors is a man aged 50 or older in good health and CMV-seronegative.

The rearrangement uses TRBV20-1 and TRBJ1-1; D call uncertain. The CDR3 runs to 11 residues. V was trimmed by 4 bases and J by 1 base, leaving 4 bases between them. Per germline, CDR1 DFQATT and CDR2 SNEGSKA (reference sequence). The DNA of the CDR3 is TGCAGTGCTAACAGGAACACTGAAGCTTTCTTT. Its translation: CSANRNTEAFF.

This chain joins TRBV5-5 and TRBJ1-1; D not resolved. The germline CDR1 and CDR2 sequences are SGHKS and YYEKEE (reference sequence). With 3 bases removed from V and 2 bases from J, the gap between germline ends came to 14 bases. The CDR3 length is 15 residues. The CDR3: CASSSLVQVNTEAFF. The CDR3 DNA follows: TGTGCCAGCAGCTCCCTCGTCCAGGTTAACACTGAAGCTTTCTTT.

J is TRBJ1-2 and V is TRBV27; tentatively, D is TRBD1 (6 bases). Per the germline V gene, CDR1 is MNHEY and CDR2 is SMNVEV (reference sequence). V lost 0 bases to trimming and J lost 5 bases, with 19 bases between them. The CDR3 length is 17 residues. In nucleotides, the CDR3 is TGTGCCAGCAGTTTATCATTTGTATCGCGGGGGCTGTATGGCTACACCTTC. Protein product: CASSLSFVSRGLYGYTF.

On this clone itself: A junction end diverges from the germline sequence, so it may reflect a read error. The chain employs TRBV5-1 and TRBJ2-3, with 15 bases fitting TRBD2. The CDR3 loop spans 18 amino acids. Germline V gene data show CDR1 as SGHRS and CDR2 as YFSETQ. The CDR3 loop is CASSLGLAGGSYTDTQYF. In DNA, the CDR3 is TGCGCCAGCAGTTTGGGACTAGCGGGGGGATCCTACACAGATACGCAGTATTTT.

This rearrangement joins TRBV18 to TRBJ2-4, with TRBD2 identical over 7 bases. J was trimmed by 6 bases and V by 4 bases; bases with no gene match: 15. CDR3 size: 17 residues. Germline V gene data show CDR1 as KGHSH and CDR2 as LQKENI. Here the CDR3 DNA reads TGTGCCAGCTCACAATGGACTAGTACTCTCTCTGGAAACATTCAGTACTTC. This codes for CASSQWTSTLSGNIQYF.

The chain employs TRBV7-6 and TRBJ1-1; 9 bases map to TRBD1. V was pared by 3 bases and J by 7 bases, with 6 bases of the junction left unmatched. Germline-derived CDR1 and CDR2 are SGHVS and FNYEAQ. The CDR3 is 14 residues long. In DNA form, the CDR3 reads TGTGCCAGCAGCTTCGGACAGGGGAGGAATGAAGCTTTCTTT. This sequence encodes CASSFGQGRNEAFF.

This clone was counted between two and nine times. The chain employs TRBV7-2 and TRBJ2-7; 11 nucleotides line up with TRBD1. Trimming at V came to 4 bases and at J to 0 bases, leaving 2 bases not matched to a gene. There are 15 residues in the CDR3. The V gene's germline CDR1 is SGHTA and CDR2 FQGNSA. The CDR3 protein is CASSYGTGGSYEQYF. CDR3 coding DNA: TGTGCCAGCAGCTACGGGACAGGGGGCTCCTACGAGCAGTACTTC.

V usage is TRBV18 and J usage is TRBJ2-3; 8 bases fit TRBD1. Losses at the gene ends were 3 bases for V and 3 bases for J; bases not matched to a gene: 2. CDR1 is KGHSH and CDR2 is LQKENI in the germline V gene. The CDR3 is 14 amino acids. Written as DNA, the CDR3 is TGTGCCAGCTCACCGGACAGGGTTACAGATACGCAGTATTTT. Amino acids: CASSPDRVTDTQYF.

The chain links TRBV30 to TRBJ1-2; possibly TRBD1 for D (6 bases). Per germline, CDR1 GTSNPN and CDR2 SVGIG (reference sequence). There are 15 residues in the CDR3. The V end was cut by 1 base, the J end by 6 bases, with 18 bases between. The CDR3 DNA is TGTGCCTGGAGTGGTTCTGGGGGCGCCTGGGATGGCTACACCTTC. It codes for CAWSGSGGAWDGYTF. Supplemented by reference TRBV30 and TRBJ1-2, the full variable domain reads SQTIHQWPATLVQPVGSPLSLECTVEGTSNPNLYWYRQAAGRGLQLLFYSVGIGQISSEVPQNLSASRPQDRQFILSSKKLLLSDSGFYLCAWSGSGGAWDGYTFGSGTRLTVV.

This sequence joins TRBV13 and TRBJ2-5; TRBD1 is a possible D gene (6 bases). V lost 3 bases and J lost 2, with 13 bases in between. The CDR3 contains 15 residues. The germline V gene encodes CDR1 PRHDT and CDR2 FYEKMQ (reference sequence). The CDR3 DNA is TGTGCCAGCAGCTTCCTAGGGGGTGGACAAGAGACCCAGTACTTC. Its translation is CASSFLGGGQETQYF.

The J gene is TRBJ2-7, the V gene TRBV5-1; tentatively, D is TRBD1 (6 bases). The CDR3 has 15 amino acids. Germline lookup yields CDR1 SGHRS and CDR2 YFSETQ. V was pared by 3 bases and J by 6 bases, with 19 bases between. The CDR3 here is CASSSYRAELLEQYF. The CDR3 DNA is TGCGCCAGCAGCTCCTACAGGGCTGAGCTGCTCGAGCAGTACTTC.

On this clone: This specimen includes other DNA sequences encoding the same CDR3. The chain has TRBV7-9 and TRBJ1-6; no definite D call. V lost 2 bases and J 0 bases, leaving 11 bases between the germline ends. This CDR3 has 17 amino acids. Germline CDR1 reads SEHNR; CDR2 reads FQNEAQ (reference sequence). As DNA, the CDR3 is TGTGCCAGCAGCTTAACGGGAGAATCCTCCTATAATTCACCCCTCCACTTT. Translating gives CASSLTGESSYNSPLHF.

J is TRBJ1-2 and V is TRBV7-9; TRBD1 agrees at 7 bases. CDR1 is SEHNR, CDR2 FQNEAQ, per germline (reference sequence). The junction had 7 bases not matched to a gene; V was cut back by 6 bases and J by 3 bases. This CDR3 comprises 14 residues. CDR3 in amino acids: CASRLTGEDYGYTF. CDR3 bases: TGTGCCAGCAGACTTACAGGGGAAGACTATGGCTACACCTTC.

CDR3 nucleotide sequence: TGCGCCAGCAGCCAGGCGACAGGGATCGGTTACTATGGCTACACCTTC. Amino acid sequence: CASSQATGIGYYGYTF. The chain carries TRBV4-1 and TRBJ1-2, with 7 nucleotides matching TRBD1. This CDR3 is 16 amino acids long. CDR1 MGHRA and CDR2 YSYEKL come from the germline V gene. After removal of 3 bases from V and 3 bases from J, the junction contained 10 bases not matched to a gene.

This clone was picked up one time. The J gene is TRBJ1-3, the V gene TRBV5-1; 7 nucleotides align to TRBD1. In germline, CDR1 is SGHRS, CDR2 YFSETQ. The CDR3 consists of 15 residues. After removal of 0 bases from V and 1 base from J, the junction contained 1 base not matched to a gene. CDR3 sequence reads: CASSLEGASGNTIYF. For the CDR3, the DNA is TGCGCCAGCAGCTTGGAGGGGGCTTCTGGAAACACCATATATTTT.

The chain combines TRBV7-6 with TRBJ1-3; 9 bases map to TRBD1. J lost 8 bases, V lost 5 bases, and 4 bases had no gene match. Per germline, CDR1 SGHVS and CDR2 FNYEAQ. The CDR3 length is 13 residues. This CDR3 is CASSQDRGDTIYF. Here the CDR3 DNA reads TGTGCCAGCAGCCAAGACAGGGGGGACACCATATATTTT. The entire variable domain, with the rest obtained from reference TRBV7-6 and TRBJ1-3, is as follows: GAGVSQSPRYKVTKRGQDVALRCDPISGHVSLYWYRQALGQGPEFLTYFNYEAQQDKSGLPNDRFSAERPEGSISTLTIQRTEQRDSAMYRCASSQDRGDTIYFGEGSWLTVV.

The genes are TRBV7-6 and TRBJ2-1; 8 bases are shared with TRBD2. The CDR3 covers 16 residues. V was clipped by 1 base and J by 4 bases; unmatched bases: 6. The germline gives CDR1 SGHVS, CDR2 FNYEAQ. The DNA for the CDR3 is TGTGCCAGCAGCTTAGATTTCACGGGGGGGTACAATGAGCAGTTCTTC. This gives the protein CASSLDFTGGYNEQFF.

This clone was counted a single time. This chain links TRBV4-1 with TRBJ2-3; 8 nucleotides agree with TRBD2. Germline values: CDR1 MGHRA, CDR2 YSYEKL. The CDR3 runs 16 residues. V was pared by 7 bases and J by 3 bases, with 12 bases of the junction left unmatched. The CDR3 here is CASNGVAGSGTDTQYF. As DNA, the CDR3 is TGCGCCAGCAACGGGGTAGCGGGGAGCGGGACAGATACGCAGTATTTT.

V and J are TRBV27 and TRBJ2-1, with D possibly being TRBD1 (5 bases). V dropped 2 bases and J dropped 0 bases, with 8 bases sitting between them. Germline loops: CDR1 MNHEY, CDR2 SMNVEV (reference sequence). The CDR3 is 15 amino acids. The CDR3 bases are TGTGCCAGCAGTTTAGGGGCCTACTCCTACAATGAGCAGTTCTTC. Amino acids: CASSLGAYSYNEQFF.

The V call is TRBV18, the J call TRBJ1-3, with TRBD1 identical over 8 bases. The CDR3 has 15 amino acids. V was pared by 5 bases and J by 4 bases, with 7 bases of the junction left unmatched. CDR1 KGHSH and CDR2 LQKENI come from the germline V gene. CDR3 loop: CASSSGTGEGNTIYF. The DNA of the CDR3 is TGTGCCAGCTCAAGCGGGACAGGAGAAGGAAACACCATATATTTT.

The chain employs TRBV5-6 and TRBJ2-7; TRBD1 matches at 7 bases. CDR3 size: 14 residues. The germline CDR1 and CDR2 sequences are SGHDT and YYEEEE. Germline trimming cut 3 bases from V and 6 bases from J; bases unmatched to any gene: 9. The CDR3 DNA is TGTGCCAGCAGCTCGACAGGGATTCTCCGCGAGCAGTACTTC. It is translated as CASSSTGILREQYF. Full variable domain (missing parts from reference TRBV5-6 and TRBJ2-7): DAGVTQSPTHLIKTRGQQVTLRCSPKSGHDTVSWYQQALGQGPQFIFQYYEEEERQRGNFPDRFSGHQFPNYSSELNVNALLLGDSALYLCASSSTGILREQYFGPGTRLTVT.

This chain uses TRBV4-3 with TRBJ1-2, with D perhaps TRBD1 (5 bases). CDR3 length: 15 amino acids. V gave up 0 bases and J gave up 8 bases, with 16 bases separating them. CDR1 is LGHNA and CDR2 is YSLEER in the germline V gene. The CDR3 is CASSQDGIAGGGYTF. Written as DNA, the CDR3 is TGCGCCAGCAGCCAAGATGGGATCGCCGGGGGAGGCTACACCTTC.

This sequence joins TRBV11-2 and TRBJ1-2; 7 bases fit TRBD1. V gave up 5 bases and J gave up 3 bases; unmatched junction bases: 15. The length of the CDR3 is 17 residues. Per germline, CDR1 SGHAT and CDR2 FQNNGV. In DNA form, the CDR3 reads TGTGCCAGCAGCCGCCCGGTCCGTGAGCAGGGGGACTATGGCTACACCTTC. The encoded protein is CASSRPVREQGDYGYTF.

The rearrangement joins TRBV19 to TRBJ1-1; the match to TRBD1 covers 8 bases. The CDR3 spans 14 residues. CDR1 is LNHDA, CDR2 SQIVND, per germline (reference sequence). The V segment lost 8 bases and the J segment 1 base; nucleotides outside the gene matches: 6. CDR3 sequence (DNA): TGTGCCAGTGGATCCGACAGGGGGAACACTGAAGCTTTCTTT. It encodes CASGSDRGNTEAFF.

The chain has TRBV4-2 and TRBJ2-5; 13 bases fit TRBD2. The germline CDR1 and CDR2 sequences are LGHNA and YNFKEQ. Trimming cost V 6 bases and J 3 bases; bases outside gene matches: 7. CDR3 length equals 16 residues. CDR3 bases: TGTGCCAGCAGGCCTGGACTAGCGGGGGTCAAAGAGACCCAGTACTTC. The encoded protein is CASRPGLAGVKETQYF.

V gene TRBV11-2 combines with J gene TRBJ1-1; unclear D gene. CDR3 length: 13 residues. The ends were cut back, 7 bases at V and 0 bases at J, with 9 bases in the middle. Germline V gives CDR1 SGHAT, CDR2 FQNNGV. DNA for the CDR3: TGTGCCAGCACCCTTACAGTGAACACTGAAGCTTTCTTT. This gives the protein CASTLTVNTEAFF.

This chain connects TRBV9 to TRBJ2-5; D is possibly TRBD2 (5 bases). From germline, CDR1 is SGDLS and CDR2 YYNGEE. The length of the CDR3 is 16 residues. Between the trimmed V and J ends, which lost 1 base and 1 base, there was a span of 14 bases. In DNA form, the CDR3 reads TGTGCCAGCAGCGTATACGGCGGCAGCGGCCAAGAGACCCAGTACTTC. Its protein product is CASSVYGGSGQETQYF.

This chain links TRBV30 with TRBJ2-3; no firm D call. CDR3 size: 14 residues. V dropped 4 bases and J dropped 2 bases, with 13 bases sitting between them. The germline CDR1 and CDR2 sequences are GTSNPN and SVGIG (reference sequence). CDR3 loop: CAWNSLVPTDTQYF. CDR3 nucleotide sequence: TGTGCCTGGAACTCACTCGTCCCCACAGATACGCAGTATTTT.

The chain carries TRBV4-2 and TRBJ2-7, with 11 bases identical to TRBD2. CDR3 size: 14 residues. Germline V gives CDR1 LGHNA, CDR2 YNFKEQ. Germline trimming cut 6 bases from V and 6 bases from J; bases unmatched to any gene: 7. CDR3 bases: TGTGCCAGCAGTCTTAGCGGGGGGGCCGGCGAGCAGTACTTC. Its protein is CASSLSGGAGEQYF.

The chain joins TRBV4-3 to TRBJ2-5; TRBD2 aligns across 9 bases. In germline, CDR1 is LGHNA, CDR2 YSLEER. Trimming took 4 bases from V and 1 from J; bases not matched to a gene: 4. The CDR3 has 15 residues. CDR3 bases: TGCGCCAGCAGCCTCAGCGGGGGGCTCCAAGAGACCCAGTACTTC. This encodes CASSLSGGLQETQYF.

The chain uses TRBV7-9 and TRBJ2-5; TRBD1 agrees at 7 bases. With the DNA end fitting TRBJ2-7 better, the J assignment may be wrong. This CDR3 spans 19 amino acids. Germline V gene sequence: CDR1 SEHNR, CDR2 FQNEAQ (reference sequence). CDR3 DNA: TGTGCCAGCAGCCCTACACAAACCCCCTTCCGGGACAGCCACTACGAGCAGTACTTC. Amino acid sequence: CASSPTQTPFRDSHYEQYF.

The genes are TRBV9 and TRBJ2-5; unclear D gene. Trimming took off 4 bases at V and 0 bases at J, with 13 bases between the two ends. This CDR3 is built from 15 residues. CDR1 and CDR2 from the germline V gene are SGDLS and YYNGEE. The CDR3 here is CASSPQTGYQETQYF. The CDR3 region has the DNA TGTGCCAGCAGCCCCCAGACCGGGTACCAAGAGACCCAGTACTTC.